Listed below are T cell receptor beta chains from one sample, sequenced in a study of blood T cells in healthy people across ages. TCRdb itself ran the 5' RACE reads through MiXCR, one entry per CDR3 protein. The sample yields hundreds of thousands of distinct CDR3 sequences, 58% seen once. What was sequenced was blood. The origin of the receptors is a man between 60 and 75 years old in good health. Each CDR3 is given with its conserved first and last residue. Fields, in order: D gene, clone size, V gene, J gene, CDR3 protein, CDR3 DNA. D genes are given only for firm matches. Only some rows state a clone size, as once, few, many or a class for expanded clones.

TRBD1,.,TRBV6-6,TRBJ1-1,CASKDRGLNTEAFF,TGTGCCAGCAAAGACAGGGGTTTGAACACTGAAGCTTTCTTT
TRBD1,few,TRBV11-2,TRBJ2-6,CASSPGTGALKAPLSGANVLTF,TGTGCCAGCAGCCCCGGGACAGGGGCGCTAAAGGCCCCCCTCTCTGGGGCCAACGTCCTGACTTTC
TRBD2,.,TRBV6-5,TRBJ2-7,CASSFRGDPYEQYF,TGTGCCAGCAGTTTCCGGGGGGATCCTTACGAGCAGTACTTC
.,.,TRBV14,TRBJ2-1,CASSQQWANEQFF,TGTGCCAGCAGCCAACAATGGGCCAATGAGCAGTTCTTC
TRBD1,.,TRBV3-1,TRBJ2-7,CASKGTVFHEQYF,TGTGCCTCCAAGGGGACAGTTTTCCACGAGCAGTACTTC
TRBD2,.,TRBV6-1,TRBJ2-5,CASSESLAGGGETQYF,TGTGCCAGCAGTGAGAGTCTAGCGGGGGGTGGAGAGACCCAGTACTTC
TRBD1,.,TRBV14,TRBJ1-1,CASSPDRGGYTEAFF,TGTGCCAGCAGCCCTGACAGGGGCGGGTACACTGAAGCTTTCTTT
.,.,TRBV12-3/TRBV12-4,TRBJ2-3,CASRIGNTDTQYF,TGTGCCAGCAGAATTGGGAACACAGATACGCAGTATTTT
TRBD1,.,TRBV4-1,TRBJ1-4,CASSRGRGGVEKLFF,TGCGCCAGCAGCCGCGGCAGAGGGGGCGTTGAAAAACTGTTTTTT
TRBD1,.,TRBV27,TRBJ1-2,CASSPWTGGNYGYTF,TGTGCCAGCAGTCCGTGGACAGGGGGGAACTATGGCTACACCTTC
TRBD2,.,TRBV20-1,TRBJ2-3,CSAAGGPSTDTQYF,TGCAGTGCCGCGGGGGGACCTAGCACAGATACGCAGTATTTT
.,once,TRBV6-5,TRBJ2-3,CASSYGQVADTQYF,TGTGCCAGCAGTTATGGGCAGGTAGCTGATACGCAGTATTTT
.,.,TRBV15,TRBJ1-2,CATSRAGNTF,TGTGCCACCAGCAGAGCTGGGAACACCTTC
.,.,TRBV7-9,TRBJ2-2,CASSWRETGELFF,TGTGCCAGCAGCTGGCGGGAAACCGGGGAGCTGTTTTTT
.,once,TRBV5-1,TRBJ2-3,CASSLSSTRTDTQYF,TGCGCCAGCAGCTTGAGTAGTACGCGCACAGATACGCAGTATTTT
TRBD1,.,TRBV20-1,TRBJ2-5,CSARPSEGAQETQYF,TGCAGTGCTAGACCATCCGAGGGGGCCCAAGAGACCCAGTACTTC
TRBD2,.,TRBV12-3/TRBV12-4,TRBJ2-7,CASTLLAGAYEQYF,TGTGCCAGCACACTACTAGCGGGGGCCTACGAGCAGTACTTC
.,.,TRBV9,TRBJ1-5,CASSAGLIEPQHF,TGTGCCAGCAGCGCGGGCCTTATAGAGCCCCAGCATTTT
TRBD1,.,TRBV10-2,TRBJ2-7,CASSPTGRTYEQYF,TGCGCCAGCAGCCCGACAGGGCGGACCTACGAGCAGTACTTC
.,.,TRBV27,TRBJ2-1,CASRGLGNEQFF,TGTGCCAGCAGAGGACTTGGTAATGAGCAGTTCTTC
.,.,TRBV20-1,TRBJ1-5,CSASPISNQPQHF,TGCAGTGCTAGTCCTATTAGCAATCAGCCCCAGCATTTT
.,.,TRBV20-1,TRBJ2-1,CSARGWRRNNEQFF,TGCAGTGCTAGAGGGTGGAGGAGAAACAATGAGCAGTTCTTC
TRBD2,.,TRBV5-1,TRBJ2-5,CASSLGTSGDRRWETQYF,TGCGCCAGCAGCTTGGGGACTAGCGGGGACCGACGGTGGGAGACCCAGTACTTC
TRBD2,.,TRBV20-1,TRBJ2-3,CSARRTSQMVGTQYF,TGCAGTGCGCGCCGGACTAGCCAAATGGTCGGTACGCAGTATTTT
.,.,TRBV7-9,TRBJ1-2,CASSPSGRTDGYTF,TGTGCCAGCAGCCCCTCGGGTCGAACGGATGGCTACACCTTC
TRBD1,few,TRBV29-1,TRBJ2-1,CSVRGTGFDEQFF,TGCAGCGTTCGCGGGACAGGGTTTGATGAGCAGTTCTTC
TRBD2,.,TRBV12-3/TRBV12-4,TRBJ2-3,CASSRGGFGTDTQYF,TGTGCCAGCAGCCGCGGGGGGTTCGGCACAGATACGCAGTATTTT
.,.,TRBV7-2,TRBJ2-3,CASSLTKYTQYF,TGTGCCAGCAGCTTGACCAAGTATACGCAGTATTTT
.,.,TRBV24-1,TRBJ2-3,CATSDREQGAGTDTQYF,TGTGCCACCAGTGACCGAGAACAGGGTGCGGGGACAGATACGCAGTATTTT
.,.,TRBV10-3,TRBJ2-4,CAISEGGAKNIQYF,TGTGCCATCAGTGAAGGCGGAGCCAAAAACATTCAGTACTTC
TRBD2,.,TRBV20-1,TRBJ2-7,CSAISGGHYEQYF,TGCAGTGCTATTAGCGGGGGGCACTACGAGCAGTACTTC
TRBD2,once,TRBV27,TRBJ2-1,CASSSASGGPYNEQFF,TGTGCCAGCAGTTCCGCTAGCGGGGGCCCCTACAATGAGCAGTTCTTC
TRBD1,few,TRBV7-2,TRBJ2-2,CASSSTRDRAGTGELFF,TGTGCCAGCAGCTCTACCCGGGACAGGGCCGGCACCGGGGAGCTGTTTTTT
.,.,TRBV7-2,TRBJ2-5,CASSSRPQGEQYF,TGTGCCAGCAGCTCCCGGCCGCAAGGGGAGCAGTACTTC
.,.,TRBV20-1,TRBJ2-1,CSARDLRKSYNEQFF,TGCAGTGCTAGAGATCTGAGGAAGTCCTACAATGAGCAGTTCTTC
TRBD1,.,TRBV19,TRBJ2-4,CATGQGAGNIQYF,TGTGCCACCGGACAGGGGGCCGGAAACATTCAGTACTTC
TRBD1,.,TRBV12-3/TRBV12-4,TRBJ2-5,CASSYGTGSLGETQYF,TGTGCCAGCAGTTACGGGACAGGGTCGTTGGGGGAGACCCAGTACTTC
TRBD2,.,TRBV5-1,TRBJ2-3,CASSLSSSGGVAETQYF,TGCGCCAGCAGCTTGTCGTCTAGCGGGGGGGTCGCAGAGACGCAGTATTTT
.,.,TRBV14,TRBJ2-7,CASSQASTGLNEQYF,TGTGCCAGCAGCCAAGCGAGCACGGGGCTAAACGAGCAGTACTTC
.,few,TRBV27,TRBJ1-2,CASSLYHRVGVYGYTF,TGTGCCAGCAGTTTATACCACAGGGTAGGCGTCTATGGCTACACCTTC
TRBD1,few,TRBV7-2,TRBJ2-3,CASSPRQGTDTQYF,TGTGCCAGCAGCCCCCGACAGGGAACAGATACGCAGTATTTT
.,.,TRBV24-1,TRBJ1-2,CATSEGSNYGYTF,TGTGCCACCAGTGAGGGGAGCAACTATGGCTACACCTTC
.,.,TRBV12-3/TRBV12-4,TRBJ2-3,CASSPGRKRTDTQYF,TGTGCCAGCAGTCCCGGACGAAAGCGAACAGATACGCAGTATTTT
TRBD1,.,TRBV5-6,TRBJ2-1,CASSSGQGTSHNEQFF,TGTGCCAGCAGCTCGGGACAGGGGACCTCACACAATGAGCAGTTCTTC
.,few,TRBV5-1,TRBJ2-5,CASSHQGRQETQYF,TGCGCCAGCAGCCACCAGGGGCGCCAGGAGACCCAGTACTTC
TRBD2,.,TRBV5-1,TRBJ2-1,CASSFSGTTSYNEQFF,TGCGCCAGCAGCTTCTCCGGGACTACCTCCTACAATGAGCAGTTCTTC
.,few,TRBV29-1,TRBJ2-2,CSVDSPIITGSGELFF,TGCAGCGTTGATTCGCCAATAATTACAGGATCCGGGGAGCTGTTTTTT
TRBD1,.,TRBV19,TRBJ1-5,CASEGQPYSNQPQHF,TGTGCCAGTGAGGGACAGCCGTATAGCAATCAGCCCCAGCATTTT
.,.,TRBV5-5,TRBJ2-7,CASSLGSPRRFNEQYF,TGTGCCAGCAGCTTAGGATCGCCCAGGAGGTTTAACGAGCAGTACTTC
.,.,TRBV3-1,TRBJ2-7,CASSQVKGGQYF,TGTGCCAGCAGCCAAGTGAAGGGAGGGCAGTACTTC
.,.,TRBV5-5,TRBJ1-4,CASSFRRHPEEKLFF,TGTGCCAGCAGCTTCCGGAGGCACCCCGAGGAAAAACTGTTTTTT
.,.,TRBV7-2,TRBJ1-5,CASSLAPRGKNQPQHF,TGTGCCAGCAGCTTAGCGCCCAGGGGAAAGAATCAGCCCCAGCATTTT
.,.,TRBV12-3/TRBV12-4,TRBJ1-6,CAIGTSSYNSPLHF,TGTGCGATTGGGACGAGCTCCTATAATTCACCCCTCCACTTT
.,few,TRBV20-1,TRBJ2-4,CSASTGSVAKNIQYF,TGCAGTGCTAGTACGGGGTCCGTAGCCAAAAACATTCAGTACTTC
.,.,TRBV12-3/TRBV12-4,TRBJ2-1,CSSSFKGLGEQFF,TGTTCCAGCAGTTTCAAAGGACTCGGAGAGCAGTTCTTC
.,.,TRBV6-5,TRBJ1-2,CASSSPSYGYTF,TGTGCCAGCAGTTCGCCCAGCTATGGCTACACCTTC
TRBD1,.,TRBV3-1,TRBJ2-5,CASSLSGTEGTQYF,TGTGCCAGCAGCCTTTCCGGGACAGAGGGGACCCAGTACTTC